These 14 T cell receptor beta chains were all obtained from the same sample, sequenced in a study of shared clonotypes between healthy human individuals. Measured with immunoSEQ multiplex PCR; TCRdb has only the in-frame clones, and not every one. The sample lists approximately 2.4 million clones, almost 96% occurring once. The sequenced sample consisted of naive CD4+ T cells sorted from blood. As for subset: CD45RA+ positively selected. Receptors were obtained from a man aged 18 to 29 in good health.

This clone was recorded a few times. One end of the junction does not line up with germline, which may come from a read error. This sequence joins TRBV7-7 and TRBJ1-1; 8 bases fit TRBD1. Germline V gene data show CDR1 as SSHAT and CDR2 as FNYEAQ (reference sequence). This CDR3 comprises 13 residues. The DNA for the CDR3 is TGTGCTAGCAGCTTGGACAGGGAGGCTGAAGCTTTCTTT. Protein sequence: CASSLDREAEAFF.

V and J are TRBV5-1 and TRBJ2-5; 15 bases agree with TRBD2. The CDR3 extends over 16 amino acids. Germline V gene sequence: CDR1 SGHRS, CDR2 YFSETQ. The trim removed 3 bases at V and 4 bases at J, leaving 4 bases unmatched. The CDR3 sequence is CASSYTGLAGGETQYF. CDR3 in DNA: TGCGCCAGCAGCTACACGGGACTAGCGGGGGGAGAGACCCAGTACTTC.

V usage is TRBV7-9 and J usage is TRBJ2-7; 10 bases match TRBD2. Trimming cost V 5 bases and J 0 bases; bases outside gene matches: 13. CDR1 SEHNR and CDR2 FQNEAQ come from the germline V gene (reference sequence). The CDR3 runs to 18 residues. CDR3 bases: TGTGCCAGCAGCAAGTTCGCGGCTAGCGGGAGTTTCTCCTACGAGCAGTACTTC. Protein: CASSKFAASGSFSYEQYF. The entire variable domain, with the rest obtained from reference TRBV7-9 and TRBJ2-7, is as follows: DTGVSQNPRHKITKRGQNVTFRCDPISEHNRLYWYRQTLGQGPEFLTYFQNEAQLEKSRLLSDRFSAERPKGSFSTLEIQRTEQGDSAMYLCASSKFAASGSFSYEQYFGPGTRLTVT.

The chain employs TRBV18 and TRBJ2-7, with D possibly being TRBD1 (6 bases). Trimming left V 4 bases short and J 2 bases short, with 12 bases between. This CDR3 region has 14 residues. Germline CDR1 reads KGHSH; CDR2 reads LQKENI. The CDR3, as DNA: TGTGCCAGCTCACGTTTACAGGGCACCTACGAGCAGTACTTC. Protein product: CASSRLQGTYEQYF.

The chain links TRBV9 to TRBJ2-3, with a possible D match to TRBD2 (5 bases). Germline CDR1 is SGDLS and CDR2 is YYNGEE. Trimming took 5 bases from V and 4 from J, leaving 8 bases between them. There are 12 residues in the CDR3. In DNA form, the CDR3 reads TGTGCCAGCAGTTTGGAGGCAGATACGCAGTATTTT. It yields the protein CASSLEADTQYF.

The chain employs TRBV7-2 and TRBJ2-5; 8 bases match TRBD2. V trimming: 1 base; J trimming: 5 bases; junction bases outside the gene matches: 6. The CDR3 totals 15 residues. The germline V gene has CDR1 SGHTA and CDR2 FQGNSA. In DNA, the CDR3 is TGTGCCAGCAGCTTAGTCGGGAGGGCCCAGGAGACCCAGTACTTC. Residues: CASSLVGRAQETQYF.

The genes are TRBV30 and TRBJ1-2; TRBD1 aligns across 7 bases. V was pared by 5 bases and J by 1 base, with 10 bases of the junction left unmatched. This CDR3 has 15 residues. Per the germline V gene, CDR1 is GTSNPN and CDR2 is SVGIG (reference sequence). The CDR3 loop is CAWALGTANNYGYTF. The CDR3, as DNA: TGTGCCTGGGCCTTAGGGACAGCCAATAACTATGGCTACACCTTC.

This clone was recorded only once. The chain joins TRBV7-2 to TRBJ2-3, with D possibly being TRBD2 (6 bases). Germline V gives CDR1 SGHTA, CDR2 FQGNSA. CDR3 length equals 16 residues. The ends were cut back, 1 base at V and 6 bases at J, with 17 bases in the middle. The CDR3 reads CASSLGGGPVGDTQYF. The CDR3 region has the DNA TGTGCCAGCAGCTTAGGGGGAGGCCCAGTGGGGGATACGCAGTATTTT.

The gene calls are TRBV6-5 and TRBJ2-7, with 7 bases aligning to TRBD1. This CDR3 is built from 14 residues. Per the germline V gene, CDR1 is MNHEY and CDR2 is SVGAGI. Germline trimming cut 6 bases from V and 0 bases from J; bases unmatched to any gene: 5. The chain's CDR3 is CASRGTVSSYEQYF. The CDR3 DNA reads as TGTGCCAGCAGAGGGACAGTTAGCTCCTACGAGCAGTACTTC.

The rearrangement links TRBV28 to TRBJ2-1, with D possibly TRBD2 on 7 matching bases. The CDR3 covers 14 residues. V lost 7 bases to trimming and J lost 4 bases, with 14 bases between them. CDR1 is MDHEN, CDR2 SYDVKM, per germline. CDR3 DNA sequence: TGTGCCAGCATACCCGGGGGGCCTTACAATGAGCAGTTCTTC. Amino acids: CASIPGGPYNEQFF.

J is TRBJ2-3 and V is TRBV7-9; TRBD2 aligns across 7 bases. J lost 0 bases, V lost 2 bases, and 5 bases had no gene match. The CDR3 totals 16 residues. Germline values: CDR1 SEHNR, CDR2 FQNEAQ (reference sequence). The CDR3 loop is CASSLWLAVSTDTQYF. DNA for the CDR3: TGTGCCAGCAGCTTATGGCTAGCGGTCAGCACAGATACGCAGTATTTT. The variable domain in full, completed from reference TRBV7-9 and TRBJ2-3, reads DTGVSQNPRHKITKRGQNVTFRCDPISEHNRLYWYRQTLGQGPEFLTYFQNEAQLEKSRLLSDRFSAERPKGSFSTLEIQRTEQGDSAMYLCASSLWLAVSTDTQYFGPGTRLTVL.

The chain combines TRBV30 with TRBJ2-1; the D is unclear. Germline V gene data show CDR1 as GTSNPN and CDR2 as SVGIG (reference sequence). V was clipped by 4 bases and J by 4 bases, with 8 bases between them. This CDR3 has 12 amino acids. DNA of the CDR3: TGTGCCTGGACCACCGAGTACAATGAGCAGTTCTTC. This translates into CAWTTEYNEQFF.

CDR3 in DNA: TGTGCCAGCAGCTTAGCCGGGACTAGCGGGAGGGCCGGGCAGTATTTT. Translating gives CASSLAGTSGRAGQYF. The chain carries TRBV7-9 and TRBJ2-3; 16 bases are a match to TRBD2. V lost 0 bases and J lost 11; bases outside the gene matches: 5. The CDR3 has 16 residues. CDR1 is SEHNR and CDR2 is FQNEAQ in the germline V gene (reference sequence).

The chain employs TRBV10-1 and TRBJ2-3; possibly TRBD1 for D (6 bases). V was trimmed by 5 bases and J by 2 bases, leaving 20 bases between them. Germline-derived CDR1 and CDR2 are WNHNN and SYGVQD (reference sequence). CDR3 length: 17 residues. As DNA, the CDR3 is TGCGCCAGCAGTATTTTCGGACAGCGTTATGACACAGATACGCAGTATTTT. It yields the protein CASSIFGQRYDTDTQYF.